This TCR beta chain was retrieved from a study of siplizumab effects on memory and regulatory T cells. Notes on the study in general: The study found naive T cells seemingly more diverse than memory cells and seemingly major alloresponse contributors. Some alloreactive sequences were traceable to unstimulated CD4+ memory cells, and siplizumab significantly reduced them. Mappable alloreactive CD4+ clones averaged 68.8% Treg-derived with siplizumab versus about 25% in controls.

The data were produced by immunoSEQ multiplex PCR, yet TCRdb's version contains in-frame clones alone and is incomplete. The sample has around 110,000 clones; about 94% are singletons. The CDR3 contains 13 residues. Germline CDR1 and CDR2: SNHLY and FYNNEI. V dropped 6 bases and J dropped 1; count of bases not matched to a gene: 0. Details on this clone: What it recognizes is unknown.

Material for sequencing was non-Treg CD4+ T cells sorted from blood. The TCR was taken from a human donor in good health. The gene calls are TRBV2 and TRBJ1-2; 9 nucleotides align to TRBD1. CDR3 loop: CASRDRGNYGYTF. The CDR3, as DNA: TGTGCCAGCAGGGACAGGGGTAACTATGGCTACACCTTC.